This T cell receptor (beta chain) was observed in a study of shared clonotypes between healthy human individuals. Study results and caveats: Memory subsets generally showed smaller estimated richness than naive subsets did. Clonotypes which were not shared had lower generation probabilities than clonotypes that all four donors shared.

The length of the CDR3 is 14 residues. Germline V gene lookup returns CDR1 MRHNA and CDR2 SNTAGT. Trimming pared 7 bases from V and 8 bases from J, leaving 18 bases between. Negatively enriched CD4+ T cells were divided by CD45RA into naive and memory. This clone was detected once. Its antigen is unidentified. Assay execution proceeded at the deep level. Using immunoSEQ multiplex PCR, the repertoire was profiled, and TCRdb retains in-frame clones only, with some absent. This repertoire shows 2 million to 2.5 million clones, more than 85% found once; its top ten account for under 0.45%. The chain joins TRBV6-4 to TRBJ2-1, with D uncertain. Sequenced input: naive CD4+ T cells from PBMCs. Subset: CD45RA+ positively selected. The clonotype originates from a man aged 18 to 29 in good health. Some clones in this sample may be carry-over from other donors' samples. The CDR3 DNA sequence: TGTGCCAGCACCAAAAACCACGGGTACCATGAGCAGTTCTTC. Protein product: CASTKNHGYHEQFF.